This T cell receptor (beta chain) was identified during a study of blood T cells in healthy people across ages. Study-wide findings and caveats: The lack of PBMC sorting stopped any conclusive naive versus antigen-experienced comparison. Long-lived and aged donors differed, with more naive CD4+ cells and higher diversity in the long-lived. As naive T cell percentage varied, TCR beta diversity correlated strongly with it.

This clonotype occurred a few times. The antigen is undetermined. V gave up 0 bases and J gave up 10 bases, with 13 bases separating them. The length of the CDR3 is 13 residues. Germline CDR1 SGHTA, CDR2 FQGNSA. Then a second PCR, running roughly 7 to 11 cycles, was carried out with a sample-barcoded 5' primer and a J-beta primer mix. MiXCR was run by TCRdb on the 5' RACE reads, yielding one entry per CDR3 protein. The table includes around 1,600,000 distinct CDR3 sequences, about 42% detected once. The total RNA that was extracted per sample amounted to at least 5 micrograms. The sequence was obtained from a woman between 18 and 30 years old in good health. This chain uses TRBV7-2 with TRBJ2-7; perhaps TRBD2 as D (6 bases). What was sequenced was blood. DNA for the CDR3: TGTGCCAGCAGCTTAGCGGGCGGGGTCGAACAGTACTTC. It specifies CASSLAGGVEQYF.